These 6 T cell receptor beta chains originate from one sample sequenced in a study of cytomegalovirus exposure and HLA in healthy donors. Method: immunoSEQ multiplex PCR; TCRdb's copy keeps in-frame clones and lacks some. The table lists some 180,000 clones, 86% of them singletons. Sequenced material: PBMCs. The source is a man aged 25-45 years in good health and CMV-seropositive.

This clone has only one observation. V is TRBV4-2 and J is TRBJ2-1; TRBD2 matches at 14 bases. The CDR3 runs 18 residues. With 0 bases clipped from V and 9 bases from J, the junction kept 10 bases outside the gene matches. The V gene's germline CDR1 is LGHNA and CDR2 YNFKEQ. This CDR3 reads CASSQDGGGLAGGREQFF. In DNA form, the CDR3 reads TGTGCCAGCAGCCAAGACGGAGGTGGACTAGCGGGAGGACGTGAGCAGTTCTTC.

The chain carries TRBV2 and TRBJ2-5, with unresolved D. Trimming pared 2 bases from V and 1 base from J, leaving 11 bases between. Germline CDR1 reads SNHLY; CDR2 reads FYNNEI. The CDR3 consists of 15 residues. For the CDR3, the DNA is TGTGCCAGCAGTGAATCGGGTAGAATCCAAGAGACCCAGTACTTC. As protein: CASSESGRIQETQYF.

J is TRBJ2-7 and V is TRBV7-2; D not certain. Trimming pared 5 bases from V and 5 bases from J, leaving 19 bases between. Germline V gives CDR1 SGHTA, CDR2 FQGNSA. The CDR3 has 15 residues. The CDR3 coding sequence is TGTGCCAGCAGCGTAACCCAGAGTGAGAAGAACGAGCAGTACTTC. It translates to CASSVTQSEKNEQYF.

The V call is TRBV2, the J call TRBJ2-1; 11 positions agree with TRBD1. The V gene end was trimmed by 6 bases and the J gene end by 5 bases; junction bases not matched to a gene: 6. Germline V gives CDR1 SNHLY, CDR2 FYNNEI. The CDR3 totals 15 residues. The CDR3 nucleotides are TGTGCCAGCAGCAGGGGACAGGGGGGGAACAATGAGCAGTTCTTC. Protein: CASSRGQGGNNEQFF. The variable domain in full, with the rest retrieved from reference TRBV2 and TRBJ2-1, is EPEVTQTPSHQVTQMGQEVILRCVPISNHLYFYWYRQILGQKVEFLVSFYNNEISEKSEIFDDQFSVERPDGSNFTLKIRSTKLEDSAMYFCASSRGQGGNNEQFFGPGTRLTVL.

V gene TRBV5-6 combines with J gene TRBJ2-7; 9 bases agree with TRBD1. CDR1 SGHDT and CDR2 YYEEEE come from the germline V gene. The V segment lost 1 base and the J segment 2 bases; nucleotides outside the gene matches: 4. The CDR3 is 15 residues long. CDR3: CASSLYWTGAYEQYF. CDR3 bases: TGTGCCAGCAGCTTGTATTGGACAGGGGCCTACGAGCAGTACTTC.

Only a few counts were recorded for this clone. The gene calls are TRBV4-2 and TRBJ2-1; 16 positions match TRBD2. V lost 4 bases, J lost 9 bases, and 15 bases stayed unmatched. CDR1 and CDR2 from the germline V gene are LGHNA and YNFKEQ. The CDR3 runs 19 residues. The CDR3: CASSPGLAGGSGAFGEQFF. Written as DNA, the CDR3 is TGTGCCAGCAGCCCGGGACTAGCGGGAGGGTCGGGGGCCTTCGGTGAGCAGTTCTTC.